This T cell receptor (beta chain) derives from a study of T cell changes during pregnancy in multiple sclerosis. J lost 5 bases, V lost 2 bases, and 2 bases had no gene match. CDR1 and CDR2 from the germline V gene are MNHEY and SMNVEV (reference sequence). This CDR3 has 14 amino acids. TCRdb's table, derived via immunoSEQ multiplex PCR, lists solely in-frame clones and lacks some. The table has fewer than 45,000 clones, approximately 90% seen once. The gene calls are TRBV27 and TRBJ1-5; TRBD1 aligns across 8 bases. The source was peripheral blood, collected in the second trimester of pregnancy. The TCR sequence derives from a female donor in good health, enrolled as a control in a pregnancy study. CDR3 in DNA: TGTGCCAGCAGTTTAGGGACAGGCTATCAGCCCCAGCATTTT. This translates into CASSLGTGYQPQHF.